The clone carrying this T cell receptor beta chain was observed a single time. Antigen specificity is unknown. Treatment defined: around 19 received Ad26.COV2.S at low or high dose, single or two shots; roughly 5 received placebo; per-sample allocation not given. Sampling happened 63 days after the first vaccine or placebo injection. The CDR3 length is 15 residues. Germline V gene data show CDR1 as MGHRA and CDR2 as YSYEKL. With 0 bases removed from V and 5 bases from J, the gap between germline ends came to 11 bases. The sample comes from a study of Ad26.COV2.S vaccination and SARS-CoV-2 variants. Regarding the study as a whole: Researchers reported similar non-spike TCR breadth in vaccine and placebo recipients.

TCRdb's table, derived via immunoSEQ multiplex PCR, lists solely in-frame clones and lacks some. The sample holds around 320,000 clones; 70% to 90% are singletons and the top ten take approximately 2%. V usage is TRBV4-1 and J usage is TRBJ1-5; no definite D call. The sequence came from a person aged 18-65 years who received the Ad26.COV2.S COVID-19 vaccine or a placebo. Specimen: peripheral blood, collected in a trial of Ad26.COV2.S vaccine versus placebo. The CDR3 spells CASSQDPTQDQPQHF. The CDR3 region has the DNA TGCGCCAGCAGCCAAGACCCGACCCAGGATCAGCCCCAGCATTTT.